These 18 T cell receptor beta chains were sequenced from one sample in a study of OX40 agonist ivuxolimab in advanced cancers. Libraries were constructed by the immunoSEQ multiplex PCR assay. Drawn from immuneACCESS, this table holds only the in-frame rearrangements with V and J called that TCRdb kept. Clones are partly lost; checked studies trace under half to an unresolved V gene and leave the rest unexplained. The sample profile shows tens of thousands of clones; 84% of them were found once. The ten top clones hold 25% to 35% of the sample. The specimen comprised CD4+ or CD8+ T cells sorted from blood, sampled in a trial of the OX40 agonist ivuxolimab. Receptors originate from an adult with an advanced solid tumor such as melanoma, head and neck, liver or kidney cancer.

The V call is TRBV29-1, the J call TRBJ1-4; D gene uncertain. V lost 4 bases to trimming and J lost 0 bases, with 9 bases between them. CDR3 length equals 14 residues. Germline V gene lookup returns CDR1 SQVTM and CDR2 ANQGSEA. The DNA of the CDR3 is TGCAGCGTTGGAGTAGGTACAACTAATGAAAAACTGTTTTTT. This sequence encodes CSVGVGTTNEKLFF.

The chain uses TRBV30 and TRBJ1-5; D possibly corresponds to TRBD1 (6 bases). The CDR3 extends over 12 amino acids. V lost 5 bases, J lost 4 bases, and 9 bases lay in between. The V gene's germline CDR1 is GTSNPN and CDR2 SVGIG (reference sequence). Here the CDR3 reads CAWGQTNQPQHF. DNA of the CDR3: TGTGCCTGGGGACAGACGAATCAGCCCCAGCATTTT.

The gene calls are TRBV28 and TRBJ1-5; 8 nucleotides agree with TRBD1. The germline V gene encodes CDR1 MDHEN and CDR2 SYDVKM. The CDR3 is 16 amino acids. V shed 1 base and J 1 base; nucleotides not matched to a gene: 3. This CDR3 is CASSLSGGYSNQPQHF. CDR3 in DNA: TGTGCCAGCAGTTTATCAGGGGGCTACAGCAATCAGCCCCAGCATTTT.

This chain uses TRBV7-8 with TRBJ1-4; D uncertain. V was trimmed by 4 bases and J by 0 bases, leaving 6 bases between them. This CDR3 comprises 14 residues. Germline assignment: CDR1 SGHVS and CDR2 FQNEAQ. The CDR3 coding sequence is TGTGCCAGCAGCTCGAAGGCAACTAATGAAAAACTGTTTTTT. Translation: CASSSKATNEKLFF.

The rearrangement uses TRBV5-1 and TRBJ2-3; 7 bases align to TRBD1. Germline CDR1 SGHRS, CDR2 YFSETQ. J gave up 6 bases and V 1 base, and 8 bases lay outside the gene matches. This CDR3 contains 15 residues. The CDR3 DNA is TGCGCCAGCAGCTTGTCAGGACAGGTCTCCGATACGCAGTATTTT. Translation: CASSLSGQVSDTQYF.

This rearrangement joins TRBV29-1 to TRBJ2-1; 9 positions match TRBD1. The CDR3 extends over 16 amino acids. Germline V gene data show CDR1 as SQVTM and CDR2 as ANQGSEA. Trimming took 0 bases from V and 0 from J; bases not matched to a gene: 3. The CDR3 is CSVEDGTGSSYNEQFF. The CDR3 DNA follows: TGCAGCGTTGAAGATGGGACAGGGAGCTCCTACAATGAGCAGTTCTTC.

The rearrangement joins TRBV5-1 to TRBJ1-4, with 10 bases matching TRBD1. This CDR3 spans 15 amino acids. The ends lost 7 bases at V and 0 bases at J; junction bases unmatched: 3. Germline V gives CDR1 SGHRS, CDR2 YFSETQ. Here the CDR3 reads CASAGQGTTNEKLFF. CDR3 nucleotide sequence: TGCGCCAGCGCGGGACAGGGGACAACTAATGAAAAACTGTTTTTT.

The rearrangement uses TRBV5-6 and TRBJ1-2; D not resolved. The CDR3 extends over 14 amino acids. The germline gives CDR1 SGHDT, CDR2 YYEEEE. With 2 bases removed from V and 1 base from J, the gap between germline ends came to 9 bases. The chain's CDR3 is CASSFPGSNYGYTF. In nucleotides, the CDR3 is TGTGCCAGCAGCTTTCCGGGGAGTAACTATGGCTACACCTTC.

This clone was detected once. The V and J genes are TRBV7-2 and TRBJ1-5; no clear D. The CDR3 extends over 16 amino acids. V lost 4 bases to trimming and J lost 0 bases, with 13 bases between them. Germline lookup yields CDR1 SGHTA and CDR2 FQGNSA. The CDR3 sequence is CASSSSGDYSNQPQHF. CDR3 sequence (DNA): TGTGCCAGCAGCTCTTCCGGGGATTATAGCAATCAGCCCCAGCATTTT.

The rearrangement links TRBV30 to TRBJ1-6; D may be TRBD1 (6 bases). Germline V gene data show CDR1 as GTSNPN and CDR2 as SVGIG (reference sequence). Trimming removed 3 bases at V and 9 bases at J, with 15 bases between. This CDR3 spans 14 amino acids. The CDR3 DNA sequence: TGTGCCTGGAGCTCGGGACAATTAAGTTCACCCCTCCACTTT. This sequence encodes CAWSSGQLSSPLHF.

This chain joins TRBV15 and TRBJ2-1; 7 bases match TRBD2. V trimming: 1 base; J trimming: 2 bases; junction bases outside the gene matches: 5. CDR1 LNHNV and CDR2 YYDKDF come from the germline V gene (reference sequence). The CDR3 runs to 16 residues. The CDR3 region has the DNA TGTGCCACCAGCAGAGGGTCTAGCGGAGCCTACAATGAGCAGTTCTTC. Encoded protein: CATSRGSSGAYNEQFF.

The V call is TRBV7-6, the J call TRBJ1-1; D possibly corresponds to TRBD1 (5 bases). Germline CDR1 reads SGHVS; CDR2 reads FNYEAQ. The CDR3 loop spans 15 amino acids. V was shortened by 4 bases and J by 3 bases, with 15 bases between the two germline ends. In nucleotides, the CDR3 is TGTGCCAGCAGCTCGGACAAAGGACTATACACTGAAGCTTTCTTT. Its translation: CASSSDKGLYTEAFF. The whole variable domain, filled in from reference TRBV7-6 and TRBJ1-1, reads GAGVSQSPRYKVTKRGQDVALRCDPISGHVSLYWYRQALGQGPEFLTYFNYEAQQDKSGLPNDRFSAERPEGSISTLTIQRTEQRDSAMYRCASSSDKGLYTEAFFGQGTRLTVV.

This chain uses TRBV19 with TRBJ2-3, with 10 positions matching TRBD2. J gave up 5 bases and V 6 bases, and 5 bases lay outside the gene matches. Germline V lookup: CDR1 LNHDA, CDR2 SQIVND (reference sequence). This CDR3 spans 14 amino acids. This chain's CDR3 is CASRTSGGVDTQYF. The CDR3 DNA sequence: TGTGCCAGTAGGACGAGCGGGGGGGTAGATACGCAGTATTTT.

This chain links TRBV6-1 with TRBJ2-7; D ambiguous. The CDR3 extends over 12 amino acids. V was pared by 1 base and J by 2 bases, with 3 bases between. Germline lookup yields CDR1 MNHNS and CDR2 SASEGT. This CDR3 reads CASSEVPYEQYF. The DNA of the CDR3 is TGTGCCAGCAGTGAAGTTCCCTACGAGCAGTACTTC.

The genes are TRBV6-5 and TRBJ2-7; a possible D gene is TRBD1 (5 bases). The germline V gene encodes CDR1 MNHEY and CDR2 SVGAGI. This CDR3 region has 15 residues. With 0 bases removed from V and 3 bases from J, the gap between germline ends came to 12 bases. The CDR3 sequence: CASSYSLGQVYEQYF. Written as DNA, the CDR3 is TGTGCCAGCAGTTACTCTCTGGGGCAGGTCTACGAGCAGTACTTC.

This chain uses TRBV7-2 with TRBJ2-7, with D maybe TRBD1 (5 bases). The CDR3 is 15 amino acids. Trimming pared 4 bases from V and 5 bases from J, leaving 18 bases between. In germline, CDR1 is SGHTA, CDR2 FQGNSA. The CDR3 spells CASSSDGQGFDEQYF. The CDR3 nucleotides are TGTGCCAGCAGCTCGGACGGACAAGGGTTTGACGAGCAGTACTTC.

This clone was counted between two and nine times. V and J are TRBV6-5 and TRBJ2-5, with D possibly matching TRBD2 (6 bases). CDR1 is MNHEY, CDR2 SVGAGI, per germline. V was clipped by 3 bases and J by 0 bases, with 11 bases between them. The CDR3 sequence is 15 residues long. The CDR3 protein is CASSYSPGDQETQYF. In DNA form, the CDR3 reads TGTGCCAGCAGTTATTCTCCGGGGGACCAAGAGACCCAGTACTTC.

The genes are TRBV6-5 and TRBJ1-1, with 7 bases identical to TRBD1. CDR3 length equals 11 residues. The V and J ends lost 5 bases and 7 bases, in that order; junction bases with no gene match: 1. Germline V lookup: CDR1 MNHEY, CDR2 SVGAGI. The DNA of the CDR3 is TGTGCCAGCAGTGGGGACAGTGAAGCTTTCTTT. It is translated as CASSGDSEAFF.